This TCR beta chain was recorded in a study of T cell changes during pregnancy in multiple sclerosis. The repertoire was sequenced with immunoSEQ multiplex PCR; TCRdb's copy has only in-frame clones and lacks some. This table holds approximately 100,000 clones, 80% to 95% found once. The CDR3 has 15 amino acids. Germline V gene lookup returns CDR1 MNHNY and CDR2 SVGAGI (reference sequence). Trimming took 5 bases from V and 6 from J; bases not matched to a gene: 11. Specimen: peripheral blood, collected in the first trimester of pregnancy. This sequence originates from a female donor with multiple sclerosis, enrolled in a pregnancy study. This rearrangement joins TRBV6-6 to TRBJ1-1; 8 bases fit TRBD1. CDR3 in amino acids: CASSPPTGERPEAFF. Written as DNA, the CDR3 is TGTGCCAGCAGTCCACCGACAGGGGAGCGACCTGAAGCTTTCTTT.